This TCR beta chain was obtained from a study of follicular helper T cells after annual influenza vaccination. Study-wide points: For non-cTfh compartments, undersampling could not be ruled out.

Unmatched junction bases numbered 7, after V lost 4 bases and J lost 3 bases. CDR1 and CDR2 from the germline V gene are MNHEY and SVGAGI. CDR3 length: 15 amino acids. Turning to this clone: The antigen is not known.

Profiled with immunoSEQ multiplex PCR; TCRdb holds only in-frame clones, not every one. The sample records some 11,000 clones, around 79% being singletons. The receptor's source is an adult who received the influenza vaccine. The sequencing used CXCR5- memory CD4+ T cells sorted from blood, collected 6 weeks after influenza vaccination. V is TRBV6-5 and J is TRBJ1-2; TRBD1 matches at 8 bases. The CDR3 is CASSSWTGRDYGYTF. The CDR3 DNA sequence: TGTGCCAGCAGTTCTTGGACAGGGAGGGACTATGGCTACACCTTC.